These 20 T cell receptor beta chains were sequenced from one sample in a study of blood T cell repertoires in COVID-19. Only in-frame clones appear in the TCRdb table, and some are missing; sequencing was by immunoSEQ multiplex PCR. This repertoire shows 250,000 to 350,000 clones, about nine tenths found once; its top ten account for 2% to 2.5%. Material for sequencing was peripheral blood. The receptors originated from a woman between 45 and 65 years old who had recovered from COVID-19.

The chain has TRBV18 and TRBJ1-1; no definite D call. The CDR3 spans 14 residues. Trimming took off 5 bases at V and 1 base at J, with 11 bases between the two ends. Per the germline V gene, CDR1 is KGHSH and CDR2 is LQKENI. CDR3 region: CASSTNEGNTEAFF. CDR3 bases: TGTGCCAGCTCAACGAACGAGGGGAACACTGAAGCTTTCTTT. The whole variable domain, remainder taken from reference TRBV18 and TRBJ1-1, is NAGVMQNPRHLVRRRGQEARLRCSPMKGHSHVYWYRQLPEEGLKFMVYLQKENIIDESGMPKERFSAEFPKEGPSILRIQQVVRGDSAAYFCASSTNEGNTEAFFGQGTRLTVV.

This clone came up once. The chain joins TRBV7-9 to TRBJ1-2; tentatively, D is TRBD1 (5 bases). Germline V gene lookup returns CDR1 SEHNR and CDR2 FQNEAQ (reference sequence). The CDR3 length is 15 residues. V lost 5 bases, J lost 6 bases, and 19 bases lay in between. The CDR3 region is CASSPRGAIPDGYTF. The DNA for the CDR3 is TGTGCCAGCAGCCCCCGCGGGGCCATCCCCGATGGCTACACCTTC.

CDR3 in DNA: TGTGCCAGCAGCTTACAGGGGTGGGACACTGAAGCTTTCTTT. Amino acids: CASSLQGWDTEAFF. This sequence joins TRBV7-8 and TRBJ1-1; perhaps TRBD1 as D (6 bases). CDR1 and CDR2 from the germline V gene are SGHVS and FQNEAQ. The length of the CDR3 is 14 residues. V dropped 2 bases and J dropped 3 bases, with 10 bases sitting between them. The variable domain in full, with the rest retrieved from reference TRBV7-8 and TRBJ1-1, is GAGVSQSPRYKVAKRGQDVALRCDPISGHVSLFWYQQALGQGPEFLTYFQNEAQLDKSGLPSDRFFAERPEGSVSTLKIQRTQQEDSAVYLCASSLQGWDTEAFFGQGTRLTVV.

J is TRBJ1-1 and V is TRBV30, with D unclear. Trimming removed 1 base from V and 0 bases from J, with 21 bases in between. In germline, CDR1 is GTSNPN, CDR2 SVGIG (reference sequence). This CDR3 contains 18 residues. CDR3 DNA sequence: TGTGCCTGGAGTGGCCCCGAAATGTCCTACGACATGAACACTGAAGCTTTCTTT. It codes for CAWSGPEMSYDMNTEAFF.

The chain combines TRBV6-2 or TRBV6-3 with TRBJ2-5, with D possibly TRBD2 on 5 matching bases. This CDR3 spans 16 amino acids. V was cut by 6 bases and J by 5 bases, with 22 bases left in between. Germline CDR1 is MNHEY and CDR2 is SVGEGT. The CDR3 nucleotides are TGTGCCAGCAGCCGTCCGGACTCCCGAGGTTGGGAGACCCAGTACTTC. Amino acids: CASSRPDSRGWETQYF.

V gene TRBV15 combines with J gene TRBJ2-2; D might be TRBD1 (5 bases). The CDR3 contains 16 residues. V dropped 1 base and J dropped 4 bases, with 13 bases sitting between them. The germline CDR1 and CDR2 sequences are LNHNV and YYDKDF (reference sequence). The CDR3 DNA sequence: TGTGCCACCAGCAGAGGGTCAGGGTTGGTCACCGGGGAGCTGTTTTTT. This translates into CATSRGSGLVTGELFF.

The chain carries TRBV4-3 and TRBJ2-7; 12 nucleotides line up with TRBD2. The V gene's germline CDR1 is LGHNA and CDR2 YSLEER. The CDR3 has 16 amino acids. J lost 6 bases, V lost 2 bases, and 8 bases had no gene match. CDR3 coding DNA: TGCGCCAGCAGCCAATCCTTGACTAGCGGGAGCCGCGAGCAGTACTTC. Encoded protein: CASSQSLTSGSREQYF.

The chain joins TRBV6-2 or TRBV6-3 to TRBJ2-3, with TRBD2 matching over 9 bases. Germline values: CDR1 MNHEY, CDR2 SVGEGT. The CDR3 has 16 residues. Trimming at V came to 4 bases and at J to 4 bases, leaving 9 bases not matched to a gene. CDR3 sequence (DNA): TGTGCCAGCAGTTCGTCTATAGCGGGAGAAGCAGATACGCAGTATTTT. It translates to CASSSSIAGEADTQYF.

This clone has more than one count but fewer than ten. The chain employs TRBV19 and TRBJ2-2; unclear D gene. Germline loops: CDR1 LNHDA, CDR2 SQIVND (reference sequence). The CDR3 covers 13 residues. V dropped 2 bases and J dropped 5 bases, with 6 bases sitting between them. CDR3: CASSISVTGELFF. CDR3 bases: TGTGCCAGTAGTATATCGGTGACCGGGGAGCTGTTTTTT.

The chain combines TRBV13 with TRBJ1-2, with D tentatively TRBD1 (6 bases). V was pared by 4 bases and J by 2 bases, with 8 bases between. CDR1 PRHDT and CDR2 FYEKMQ come from the germline V gene (reference sequence). The CDR3 contains 13 residues. The CDR3 loop is CASSSRGNYGYTF. The DNA of the CDR3 is TGTGCCAGCAGCTCAAGGGGGAACTATGGCTACACCTTC.

In this sample, this clone turned up once. The chain joins TRBV18 to TRBJ1-6; TRBD1 matches at 8 bases. The germline V gene encodes CDR1 KGHSH and CDR2 LQKENI. This CDR3 contains 18 residues. Losses at the gene ends were 3 bases for V and 10 bases for J; bases not matched to a gene: 17. Here the CDR3 DNA reads TGTGCCAGCTCACCGTTGAATCCTCAGGGGGCTGCAGGCTCACCCCTCCACTTT. Encoded protein: CASSPLNPQGAAGSPLHF.

This sequence joins TRBV4-3 and TRBJ1-2; no clear D. Germline V gene lookup returns CDR1 LGHNA and CDR2 YSLEER. Between the trimmed V and J ends, which lost 0 bases and 6 bases, there was a span of 8 bases. The CDR3 spans 13 residues. The CDR3 DNA is TGCGCCAGCAGCCAAGAAACGGGAGATGGCTACACCTTC. It encodes CASSQETGDGYTF.

V usage is TRBV28 and J usage is TRBJ2-4; D gene uncertain. CDR1 is MDHEN, CDR2 SYDVKM, per germline. The V end lost 5 bases, the J end lost 6 bases, and 11 bases lay between the germline ends. The CDR3 is 13 amino acids. CDR3: CASSPIRGNIQYF. As DNA, the CDR3 is TGTGCCAGCAGTCCTATACGAGGAAACATTCAGTACTTC.

This chain connects TRBV7-6 to TRBJ1-1; 8 bases agree with TRBD1. Germline values: CDR1 SGHVS, CDR2 FNYEAQ. This CDR3 has 17 residues. Germline trimming cut 1 base from V and 4 bases from J; bases unmatched to any gene: 11. CDR3 DNA: TGTGCCAGCAGCTTAGTCCAGGGGGCCGTAGGGACCACTGAAGCTTTCTTT. Amino acids: CASSLVQGAVGTTEAFF.

The chain combines TRBV3-1 (or the pseudogene TRBV3-2) with TRBJ2-3, with D perhaps TRBD2 (6 bases). The V gene lost 4 bases and the J gene lost 2 bases, with 13 bases spanning the gap. Germline values: CDR1 LGHDT, CDR2 YNNKEL (reference sequence). CDR3 length equals 15 residues. This CDR3 is CASSRLGGFTDTQYF. CDR3 DNA: TGTGCCAGCAGCCGGCTCGGGGGTTTCACAGATACGCAGTATTTT.

This clone was found once. The chain links TRBV4-3 to TRBJ2-6; D not resolved. The CDR3 has 13 amino acids. Germline V lookup: CDR1 LGHNA, CDR2 YSLEER. V was pared by 1 base and J by 10 bases, with 8 bases between. The CDR3 loop reads CASSQGHYNVLTF. The DNA of the CDR3 is TGCGCCAGCAGCCAAGGACATTATAACGTCCTGACTTTC.

The V and J genes are TRBV27 and TRBJ1-2, with a weak D call TRBD1 (5 bases). Germline lookup yields CDR1 MNHEY and CDR2 SMNVEV (reference sequence). The V end lost 10 bases, the J end lost 4 bases, and 10 bases lay between the germline ends. The CDR3 covers 11 residues. CDR3 DNA: TGTGCCACTACAGGACCCTATGGCTACACCTTC. This encodes CATTGPYGYTF.

The V and J genes are TRBV4-1 and TRBJ1-2; 9 positions agree with TRBD1. V lost 6 bases, J lost 3 bases, and 11 bases stayed unmatched. In germline, CDR1 is MGHRA, CDR2 YSYEKL. CDR3 size: 16 residues. The CDR3 spells CASRNPGTGIYYGYTF. In nucleotides, the CDR3 is TGCGCCAGCAGGAATCCCGGGACAGGGATTTACTATGGCTACACCTTC.

This chain joins TRBV19 and TRBJ1-5; D gene uncertain. V was cut by 3 bases and J by 3 bases, with 9 bases left in between. Germline V gives CDR1 LNHDA, CDR2 SQIVND (reference sequence). The CDR3 contains 14 residues. The CDR3 spells CASSIGQYNQPQHF. In DNA, the CDR3 is TGTGCCAGTAGTATTGGGCAGTACAATCAGCCCCAGCATTTT.

This clone was counted once. This CDR3 is CASSWAVLNQARGYTF. DNA for the CDR3: TGTGCCAGCAGCTGGGCTGTGCTTAATCAGGCTCGAGGCTACACCTTC. V is TRBV6-2 or TRBV6-3 and J is TRBJ1-2; no clear D gene. Trimming left V 6 bases short and J 8 bases short, with 25 bases between. Germline V gene data show CDR1 as MNHEY and CDR2 as SVGEGT. This CDR3 has 16 amino acids.